One sample yielded the 32 T cell receptor beta chains listed below, sequenced in a study of cytomegalovirus exposure and HLA in healthy donors. Primers included in the PCR were 60 Vbeta and 13 Jbeta primers. The assay was immunoSEQ multiplex PCR, and TCRdb's table has in-frame clones only and misses some. In the table there are 90,000 to 120,000 clones, approximately 70% of which are singletons. The sequenced sample was PBMCs. Receptor source: a man in his forties in good health and CMV-seropositive.

This chain joins TRBV7-9 and TRBJ1-5; TRBD1 matches at 9 bases. The ends lost 5 bases at V and 5 bases at J; junction bases unmatched: 7. CDR3 length: 15 amino acids. Germline V CDR1 and CDR2: SEHNR, FQNEAQ (reference sequence). In DNA form, the CDR3 reads TGTGCCAGCAGCCCGGGACAGGGTGGTTATCAGCCCCAGCATTTT. The encoded protein is CASSPGQGGYQPQHF.

The V call is TRBV30, the J call TRBJ1-5; no definite D call. The CDR3 spans 13 residues. Trimming stripped 2 bases from V and 4 bases from J, with 9 bases between. Germline values: CDR1 GTSNPN, CDR2 SVGIG (reference sequence). CDR3 region: CAWSKRTNQPQHF. The CDR3 DNA reads as TGTGCCTGGAGTAAGAGGACTAATCAGCCCCAGCATTTT.

This rearrangement joins TRBV5-1 to TRBJ2-7, with D possibly matching TRBD2 (6 bases). Germline CDR1 reads SGHRS; CDR2 reads YFSETQ. The V gene lost 2 bases and the J gene lost 5 bases, with 17 bases spanning the gap. The CDR3 extends over 15 amino acids. The CDR3 coding sequence is TGCGCCAGCAGCTTCGCGGGACCGTGGAGCGACGAGCAGTACGTC. It codes for CASSFAGPWSDEQYV.

The chain couples TRBV15 to TRBJ1-4, with a tentative D call TRBD1 (6 bases). Germline loops: CDR1 LNHNV, CDR2 YYDKDF (reference sequence). The CDR3 totals 15 residues. Between the trimmed V and J ends, which lost 0 bases and 10 bases, there was a span of 15 bases. CDR3 amino acids: CATSREGQPTGKLFF. CDR3 DNA: TGTGCCACCAGCAGAGAAGGACAGCCCACGGGAAAACTGTTTTTT.

The chain recombines TRBV7-9 with TRBJ1-5; 7 bases map to TRBD1. The CDR3 contains 16 residues. Trimming removed 7 bases from V and 5 bases from J; junction bases left unmatched: 14. Germline CDR1 reads SEHNR; CDR2 reads FQNEAQ (reference sequence). CDR3 sequence (DNA): TGTGCCAGCACCCCGTCCGGGACAGTTCCCCATCAGCCCCAGCATTTT. Amino acids: CASTPSGTVPHQPQHF.

Details on this clone: A junction boundary mismatches the germline segment, possibly from a read error. V is TRBV6-1 and J is TRBJ1-2; maybe TRBD1 (5 bases). Per the germline V gene, CDR1 is MNHNS and CDR2 is SASEGT. This CDR3 comprises 16 residues. Written as DNA, the CDR3 is TGTGCCATCAGTGAGTCGGGGGGAGGAAAATACTATGGCTACACCTTC. It yields the protein CAISESGGGKYYGYTF.

This chain links TRBV7-9 with TRBJ1-2; 8 bases agree with TRBD1. With V trimmed by 2 bases and J by 8 bases, 4 bases remained unmatched. Germline V gene data show CDR1 as SEHNR and CDR2 as FQNEAQ (reference sequence). This CDR3 contains 13 residues. The CDR3 nucleotides are TGTGCCAGCAGCTTACAGGGGGCTGCAGGCTACACCTTC. Amino acids: CASSLQGAAGYTF.

The J gene is TRBJ2-1, the V gene TRBV6-1, with 10 bases lining up with TRBD1. CDR3 size: 15 residues. Germline V gene sequence: CDR1 MNHNS, CDR2 SASEGT. V was clipped by 1 base and J by 9 bases; unmatched bases: 6. In DNA, the CDR3 is TGTGCCAGCAGTGAAGACGACAGGGGGCGCAGTGAGCAGTTCTTC. Its protein is CASSEDDRGRSEQFF.

Only a few counts were recorded for this clone. The rearrangement uses TRBV9 and TRBJ2-1, with 13 nucleotides matching TRBD2. J lost 0 bases, V lost 3 bases, and 12 bases had no gene match. Germline V gene lookup returns CDR1 SGDLS and CDR2 YYNGEE. The CDR3 is 20 amino acids. CDR3 sequence (DNA): TGTGCCAGCAGCGGACCGGGACTAGCGGGACGATTGAGCTCCTACAATGAGCAGTTCTTC. Protein product: CASSGPGLAGRLSSYNEQFF.

The chain couples TRBV18 to TRBJ2-1, with a weak D call TRBD2 (6 bases). Germline lookup yields CDR1 KGHSH and CDR2 LQKENI. The CDR3 sequence is 15 residues long. The V gene lost 3 bases and the J gene lost 6 bases, with 15 bases spanning the gap. CDR3 sequence reads: CASSPSAGRVNEQFF. The CDR3 nucleotides are TGTGCCAGCTCACCGTCAGCGGGTCGAGTCAATGAGCAGTTCTTC.

The chain joins TRBV5-6 to TRBJ2-1; 10 bases fit TRBD2. The V gene's germline CDR1 is SGHDT and CDR2 YYEEEE. Trimming removed 4 bases from V and 7 bases from J; junction bases left unmatched: 11. CDR3 size: 16 residues. CDR3 in amino acids: CASSPSLGLAENEQFF. CDR3 in DNA: TGTGCCAGCAGCCCCTCGCTCGGACTAGCGGAAAATGAGCAGTTCTTC.

This clone appeared a few times. The chain uses TRBV19 and TRBJ1-1; D may be TRBD1 (5 bases). Trimming removed 7 bases from V and 5 bases from J, with 11 bases in between. This CDR3 has 12 amino acids. The V gene's germline CDR1 is LNHDA and CDR2 SQIVND (reference sequence). This CDR3 reads CASMRGGTEAFF. The CDR3 nucleotides read TGTGCCAGTATGCGGGGGGGGACTGAAGCTTTCTTT.

The chain couples TRBV7-9 to TRBJ1-2; 7 bases align to TRBD1. The CDR3 totals 15 residues. V lost 5 bases, J lost 0 bases, and 6 bases stayed unmatched. The V gene's germline CDR1 is SEHNR and CDR2 FQNEAQ (reference sequence). In DNA, the CDR3 is TGTGCCAGCAGCCAAGACCAGGGGGCTAACTATGGCTACACCTTC. This sequence encodes CASSQDQGANYGYTF. The complete variable domain, with remaining parts taken from reference TRBV7-9 and TRBJ1-2, reads DTGVSQNPRHKITKRGQNVTFRCDPISEHNRLYWYRQTLGQGPEFLTYFQNEAQLEKSRLLSDRFSAERPKGSFSTLEIQRTEQGDSAMYLCASSQDQGANYGYTFGSGTRLTVV.

The V gene is TRBV4-2, the J gene TRBJ1-1, with 10 nucleotides matching TRBD1. J gave up 9 bases and V 4 bases, and 2 bases lay outside the gene matches. In germline, CDR1 is LGHNA, CDR2 YNFKEQ. The CDR3 runs 12 residues. DNA for the CDR3: TGTGCCAGCAGCCGGGACAGGGGTAAAGCTTTCTTT. This translates into CASSRDRGKAFF.

The rearrangement links TRBV5-5 to TRBJ2-7; 16 nucleotides agree with TRBD2. Losses at the gene ends were 3 bases for V and 5 bases for J; bases not matched to a gene: 5. Looked up from germline, CDR1 is SGHKS and CDR2 is YYEKEE (reference sequence). The CDR3 contains 16 residues. The CDR3 sequence is CASSSAGLAGGDEQYF. CDR3 DNA sequence: TGTGCCAGCAGCTCCGCGGGACTAGCGGGAGGGGACGAGCAGTACTTC. Filled out from reference TRBV5-5 and TRBJ2-7, the complete variable domain reads DAGVTQSPTHLIKTRGQQVTLRCSPISGHKSVSWYQQVLGQGPQFIFQYYEKEERGRGNFPDRFSARQFPNYSSELNVNALLLGDSALYLCASSSAGLAGGDEQYFGPGTRLTVT.

This clone was counted a few times. The chain employs TRBV11-2 and TRBJ1-2; 7 bases are a match to TRBD1. CDR1 and CDR2 (germline): SGHAT, FQNNGV. V lost 3 bases to trimming and J lost 8 bases; unmatched junction nucleotides: 6. CDR3 length: 13 residues. The CDR3 sequence: CASSLTGSGGYTF. In DNA form, the CDR3 reads TGTGCCAGCAGCTTGACAGGGAGTGGAGGCTACACCTTC.

The V and J genes are TRBV7-9 and TRBJ2-7; 7 bases agree with TRBD2. Germline CDR1 SEHNR, CDR2 FQNEAQ (reference sequence). CDR3 length equals 15 residues. Trimming at V came to 5 bases and at J to 2 bases, leaving 9 bases not matched to a gene. CDR3 in amino acids: CASSPQAAGAYEQYF. CDR3 bases: TGTGCCAGCAGCCCCCAGGCGGCGGGGGCCTACGAGCAGTACTTC.

As DNA, the CDR3 is TGCGCCAGCAGCTTGACTAGCGGGAGGGGTTCTTTACGAGCACGGCAGTACGTC. The encoded protein is CASSLTSGRGSLRARQYV. J is TRBJ2-7 and V is TRBV5-1, with 13 bases matching TRBD2. The CDR3 runs to 18 residues. Germline CDR1 is SGHRS and CDR2 is YFSETQ. Trimming at V came to 1 base and at J to 9 bases, leaving 16 bases not matched to a gene.

This clone has more than one count but fewer than ten. CDR3 amino acids: CASSLGWRPNTGELFF. The CDR3 DNA follows: TGTGCCAGCAGCTTGGGGTGGAGGCCTAACACCGGGGAGCTGTTTTTT. The chain has TRBV5-6 and TRBJ2-2, with D tentatively TRBD2 (5 bases). This CDR3 region has 16 residues. CDR1 and CDR2 (germline): SGHDT, YYEEEE. V dropped 0 bases and J dropped 2 bases, with 11 bases sitting between them.

The chain couples TRBV7-9 to TRBJ1-4; D may be TRBD1 (6 bases). Per the germline V gene, CDR1 is SEHNR and CDR2 is FQNEAQ (reference sequence). V was shortened by 5 bases and J by 0 bases, with 16 bases between the two germline ends. CDR3 size: 17 residues. This CDR3 reads CASSLDRSRATNEKLFF. CDR3 DNA: TGTGCCAGCAGCCTCGACAGGTCACGAGCAACTAATGAAAAACTGTTTTTT.

This clone was counted a single time. The genes are TRBV5-1 and TRBJ2-5; the D gene is possibly TRBD2 (5 bases). V was shortened by 6 bases and J by 5 bases, with 8 bases between the two germline ends. Germline CDR1 SGHRS, CDR2 YFSETQ. CDR3 size: 11 residues. For the CDR3, the DNA is TGCGCCAGCACCTCGGGGGAGACCCAGTACTTC. Translation: CASTSGETQYF.

This clone was seen more than once but under ten times. The chain has TRBV6-5 and TRBJ2-5; D is undetermined. The germline CDR1 and CDR2 sequences are MNHEY and SVGAGI. There are 14 residues in the CDR3. The V and J ends lost 6 bases and 1 base respectively, with 12 bases between them. CDR3 coding DNA: TGTGCCAGCAGGCAAGACTCGTTCCAAGAGACCCAGTACTTC. Translating it yields CASRQDSFQETQYF.

The genes are TRBV5-8 and TRBJ1-2; D possibly corresponds to TRBD1 (5 bases). The CDR3 is made up of 15 amino acids. Germline assignment: CDR1 SGHTS and CDR2 YDEGEE. Trimming removed 2 bases from V and 4 bases from J, with 15 bases in between. CDR3 sequence reads: CASSLPQTVVYGYTF. In DNA form, the CDR3 reads TGTGCCAGCAGCTTACCTCAGACAGTTGTCTATGGCTACACCTTC.

In its sample, this clone was seen a few times. V and J are TRBV21-1 and TRBJ2-7; the table's D call of TRBD1 was not tested on the DNA. TRBV21-1 is recorded as a pseudogene. The CDR3 consists of 12 residues. The CDR3 loop is CASPQVGYEQYV. As DNA, the CDR3 is TGTGCCAGCCCTCAGGTCGGCTACGAGCAGTACGTC.

The chain recombines TRBV6-6 with TRBJ1-2; TRBD1 is a possible D gene (6 bases). V lost 6 bases to trimming and J lost 2 bases, with 10 bases between them. Germline V lookup: CDR1 MNHNY, CDR2 SVGAGI (reference sequence). This CDR3 has 13 amino acids. The CDR3 loop reads CASSFTGNYGYTF. The CDR3 DNA reads TGTGCCAGCAGCTTTACAGGGAACTATGGCTACACCTTC.

This clone was counted a few times. This chain joins TRBV5-6 and TRBJ2-3, with TRBD2 identical over 10 bases. Germline V gives CDR1 SGHDT, CDR2 YYEEEE. This CDR3 comprises 16 residues. V lost 2 bases to trimming and J lost 2 bases; unmatched junction nucleotides: 5. For the CDR3, the DNA is TGTGCCAGCAGCTTTCCTAGCGGGAGATTCACAGATACGCAGTATTTT. It is translated as CASSFPSGRFTDTQYF.

In regard to this clone: It is likely a read error, because the conserved phenylalanine at the end of the CDR3 is missing. The V call is TRBV20-1, the J call TRBJ1-5; D unclear. The CDR3 has 11 amino acids. The germline V gene encodes CDR1 DFQATT and CDR2 SNEGSKA (reference sequence). The CDR3 sequence is CSAPFLIAQHS. For the CDR3, the DNA is TGCAGCGCTCCTTTCCTGATAGCCCAGCATTCT.

The V gene is TRBV9, the J gene TRBJ2-5; D is undetermined. The germline V gene encodes CDR1 SGDLS and CDR2 YYNGEE. CDR3 size: 13 residues. V gave up 2 bases and J gave up 0 bases, with 5 bases separating them. For the CDR3, the DNA is TGTGCCAGCAGCGTGGCGGACCAAGAGACCCAGTACTTC. Its protein product is CASSVADQETQYF.

This clone showed up just once. The V and J genes are TRBV6-4 and TRBJ2-2; D is uncertain. Trimming left V 0 bases short and J 3 bases short, with 8 bases between. Germline CDR1 reads MRHNA; CDR2 reads SNTAGT. CDR3 length: 15 residues. CDR3 in DNA: TGTGCCAGCAGTGACTCTCCTGCGGACACCGGGGAGCTGTTTTTT. Its translation is CASSDSPADTGELFF.

V is TRBV5-4 and J is TRBJ2-5; TRBD1 matches at 7 bases. Trimming removed 4 bases from V and 5 bases from J; junction bases left unmatched: 8. Germline V CDR1 and CDR2: SGHNT, YYREEE (reference sequence). This CDR3 is built from 14 residues. This CDR3 is CASSADRVQETQYF. The CDR3 DNA sequence: TGTGCCAGCAGCGCTGACAGGGTACAGGAGACCCAGTACTTC.

V usage is TRBV6-5 and J usage is TRBJ1-3; D unresolved. Per germline, CDR1 MNHEY and CDR2 SVGAGI. V was clipped by 6 bases and J by 3 bases, with 15 bases between them. The CDR3 covers 15 residues. DNA for the CDR3: TGTGCCAGCAGCCAGAACCCGGAGGGTGGAAACACCATATATTTT. This encodes CASSQNPEGGNTIYF.

The chain joins TRBV6-5 to TRBJ2-7; maybe TRBD2 (6 bases). CDR3 length: 14 residues. The V gene lost 8 bases and the J gene lost 0 bases, with 14 bases spanning the gap. The germline CDR1 and CDR2 sequences are MNHEY and SVGAGI. As DNA, the CDR3 is TGTGCCAGCTTCGGACTACCCAGCTCCTACGAGCAGTACGTC. Its protein product is CASFGLPSSYEQYV.